The 28 T cell receptor beta chains below all came from one sample that was sequenced in a study of cytomegalovirus exposure and HLA in healthy donors. The PCR contained 60 Vbeta and 13 Jbeta primers. The table came from immunoSEQ multiplex PCR; TCRdb's copy has only in-frame clones and leaves some out. The sample lists 60,000 to 85,000 clones, just under 75% occurring once. Sample: PBMCs. The receptors shown here come from a human donor in good health.

V gene TRBV10-3 combines with J gene TRBJ2-5; D is ambiguous. CDR3 length: 15 amino acids. Trimming left V 2 bases short and J 4 bases short, with 14 bases between. Per the germline V gene, CDR1 is ENHRY and CDR2 is SYGVKD. CDR3 nucleotides: TGTGCCATCAGTGAGCTTATGGATGGGCGAGAGACCCAGTACTTC. It yields the protein CAISELMDGRETQYF.

The chain joins TRBV6-1 to TRBJ1-1; 8 positions agree with TRBD1. Germline assignment: CDR1 MNHNS and CDR2 SASEGT. The V segment lost 5 bases and the J segment 4 bases; nucleotides outside the gene matches: 6. The CDR3 runs 14 residues. The CDR3 spells CASSLQGGPTEAFF. The CDR3 DNA sequence: TGTGCCAGCAGTTTACAGGGGGGCCCCACTGAAGCTTTCTTT.

This rearrangement joins TRBV10-3 to TRBJ2-1, with a weak D call TRBD2 (7 bases). The CDR3 sequence is 12 residues long. V shed 10 bases and J shed 8 bases, with 15 bases lying between them. Germline V gives CDR1 ENHRY, CDR2 SYGVKD. CDR3 nucleotide sequence: TGTGCCACCATGGGGGGGGCGGATGAGCAGTTCTTC. Translating it yields CATMGGADEQFF.

CDR3 amino acids: CASSTRDRDTGELFF. For the CDR3, the DNA is TGTGCCAGCAGCACCCGGGACAGGGACACCGGGGAGCTGTTTTTT. This chain uses TRBV11-2 with TRBJ2-2; 9 nucleotides match TRBD1. V gave up 5 bases and J gave up 3 bases; unmatched junction bases: 4. The germline V gene encodes CDR1 SGHAT and CDR2 FQNNGV. This CDR3 has 15 amino acids.

By share, this clone counts as medium-sized (0.01 to 0.1%). The chain couples TRBV5-5 to TRBJ2-7; D call uncertain. Trimming took 0 bases from V and 1 from J, leaving 8 bases between them. The length of the CDR3 is 14 residues. Germline lookup yields CDR1 SGHKS and CDR2 YYEKEE (reference sequence). CDR3 residues: CASSLVGRSYEQYF. The CDR3 DNA sequence: TGTGCCAGCAGCTTGGTGGGCAGATCCTACGAGCAGTACTTC. The full variable domain, its missing parts supplied by reference TRBV5-5 and TRBJ2-7, is DAGVTQSPTHLIKTRGQQVTLRCSPISGHKSVSWYQQVLGQGPQFIFQYYEKEERGRGNFPDRFSARQFPNYSSELNVNALLLGDSALYLCASSLVGRSYEQYFGPGTRLTVT.

This chain uses TRBV5-1 with TRBJ1-4; 10 positions agree with TRBD1. There are 16 residues in the CDR3. Trimming removed 4 bases from V and 6 bases from J; junction bases left unmatched: 9. The germline V gene encodes CDR1 SGHRS and CDR2 YFSETQ. The CDR3 DNA follows: TGCGCCAGCAGCCCCGGGACAGGGGTAGAGTATGAAAAACTGTTTTTT. This gives the protein CASSPGTGVEYEKLFF.

The V call is TRBV5-1, the J call TRBJ2-7; 11 bases fit TRBD1. Germline V CDR1 and CDR2: SGHRS, YFSETQ. J gave up 2 bases and V 2 bases, and 6 bases lay outside the gene matches. The CDR3 is 16 residues long. CDR3 protein: CASSFNGQGATYEQYF. The CDR3 nucleotides are TGCGCCAGCAGCTTTAACGGACAGGGGGCAACCTACGAGCAGTACTTC.

The chain recombines TRBV7-9 with TRBJ1-2, with 8 positions matching TRBD1. Germline CDR1 SEHNR, CDR2 FQNEAQ (reference sequence). This CDR3 comprises 15 residues. V lost 7 bases, J lost 6 bases, and 13 bases stayed unmatched. Here the CDR3 reads CASTLYPGGQDGYTF. The DNA of the CDR3 is TGTGCCAGCACCCTATATCCAGGGGGCCAGGATGGCTACACCTTC.

The chain employs TRBV5-4 and TRBJ2-1, with a weak D call TRBD2 (6 bases). The CDR3 has 14 residues. V gave up 1 base and J gave up 6 bases, with 11 bases separating them. CDR1 is SGHNT, CDR2 YYREEE, per germline (reference sequence). The CDR3 reads CASSLWGGPNEQFF. In DNA, the CDR3 is TGTGCCAGCAGCTTGTGGGGAGGACCCAATGAGCAGTTCTTC.

This chain uses TRBV7-9 with TRBJ2-7, with 9 bases fitting TRBD1. The CDR3 is 15 residues long. V was pared by 4 bases and J by 5 bases, with 9 bases of the junction left unmatched. The V gene's germline CDR1 is SEHNR and CDR2 FQNEAQ (reference sequence). The CDR3 sequence: CASSYSGTGPHEQYF. CDR3 in DNA: TGTGCCAGCAGCTACTCCGGGACAGGGCCCCACGAGCAGTACTTC.

This clone was recorded once. The chain employs TRBV7-9 and TRBJ1-2; a possible D gene is TRBD1 (6 bases). CDR1 is SEHNR and CDR2 is FQNEAQ in the germline V gene (reference sequence). Trimming left V 1 base short and J 10 bases short, with 13 bases between. This CDR3 spans 13 amino acids. The CDR3 sequence is CASSLVGAPAYTF. The CDR3 DNA is TGTGCCAGCAGCTTAGTGGGGGCGCCCGCCTACACCTTC.

The J gene is TRBJ1-5, the V gene TRBV19; TRBD1 matches 7 bases. Trimming at V came to 3 bases and at J to 7 bases, leaving 6 bases not matched to a gene. Germline V gene lookup returns CDR1 LNHDA and CDR2 SQIVND (reference sequence). The CDR3 covers 14 residues. In nucleotides, the CDR3 is TGTGCCAGTAGTATTACAGGGGCTCGGCAGCCCCAGCATTTT. This encodes CASSITGARQPQHF.

V and J are TRBV29-1 and TRBJ2-1; 7 bases align to TRBD2. The V segment lost 8 bases and the J segment 6 bases; nucleotides outside the gene matches: 10. CDR1 SQVTM and CDR2 ANQGSEA come from the germline V gene. The CDR3 extends over 13 amino acids. Written as DNA, the CDR3 is TGCAGCTTCCGGAGGGGAGGGTCCAATGAGCAGTTCTTC. Encoded protein: CSFRRGGSNEQFF.

The chain employs TRBV29-1 and TRBJ1-1; D gene unclear. CDR3 length: 13 amino acids. The V gene lost 6 bases and the J gene lost 0 bases, with 11 bases spanning the gap. Germline V gene sequence: CDR1 SQVTM, CDR2 ANQGSEA. The CDR3 is CSVQPNMNTEAFF. Written as DNA, the CDR3 is TGCAGCGTCCAACCTAATATGAACACTGAAGCTTTCTTT.

The chain recombines TRBV5-8 with TRBJ2-7; 8 bases line up with TRBD2. The germline CDR1 and CDR2 sequences are SGHTS and YDEGEE. V was clipped by 0 bases and J by 6 bases; unmatched bases: 5. CDR3 length: 14 amino acids. The CDR3 bases are TGTGCCAGCAGCTTGGTTGGTCTAGCGGGCGAGCAGTACTTC. It specifies CASSLVGLAGEQYF.

This clone appeared once. Because the CDR3 is missing its conserved closing phenylalanine or tryptophan, this is likely a read error. The chain is built from TRBV6-5 and TRBJ1-1; the match to TRBD1 covers 9 bases. Trimming removed 7 bases from V and 0 bases from J; junction bases left unmatched: 6. Germline V gives CDR1 MNHEY, CDR2 SVGAGI. This CDR3 region has 15 residues. CDR3 protein: CASTADRGMNTEAFL. The CDR3 bases are TGTGCCAGCACCGCGGACAGGGGAATGAACACTGAAGCTTTCCTT.

This clone was observed a few times. V and J are TRBV11-2 and TRBJ1-2; no reliable D call. Germline V gene lookup returns CDR1 SGHAT and CDR2 FQNNGV. Trimming cost V 1 base and J 4 bases, with 7 bases left between them. The CDR3 has 13 amino acids. In nucleotides, the CDR3 is TGTGCCAGCAGCTTAGCCAGGTCCTATGGCTACACCTTC. As protein: CASSLARSYGYTF.

In this sample, this clone turned up a few times. This chain joins TRBV13 and TRBJ2-5, with a weak D call TRBD1 (7 bases). The CDR3 runs 16 residues. V was cut by 3 bases and J by 2 bases, with 16 bases left in between. Germline CDR1 and CDR2: PRHDT and FYEKMQ (reference sequence). For the CDR3, the DNA is TGTGCCAGCAGCTTGGGCCAGGGGGGACGGCAAGAGACCCAGTACTTC. It is translated as CASSLGQGGRQETQYF.

In this sample, this clone turned up a few times. V and J are TRBV7-9 and TRBJ2-1, with 10 bases matching TRBD2. The CDR3 runs 15 residues. From germline, CDR1 is SEHNR and CDR2 FQNEAQ (reference sequence). Losses at the gene ends were 2 bases for V and 3 bases for J; bases not matched to a gene: 1. Written as DNA, the CDR3 is TGTGCCAGCAGCTTACCTAGCGGGGGCTACAATGAGCAGTTCTTC. Translating gives CASSLPSGGYNEQFF. Supplemented by reference TRBV7-9 and TRBJ2-1, the full variable domain reads DTGVSQNPRHKITKRGQNVTFRCDPISEHNRLYWYRQTLGQGPEFLTYFQNEAQLEKSRLLSDRFSAERPKGSFSTLEIQRTEQGDSAMYLCASSLPSGGYNEQFFGPGTRLTVL.

This clone has just a few counts. This chain's CDR3 is CASSLLSYTDTQYF. The CDR3 bases are TGCGCCAGCAGCTTGCTTTCTTACACAGATACGCAGTATTTT. The chain is built from TRBV5-1 and TRBJ2-3, with D hard to call. CDR3 length equals 14 residues. V was shortened by 1 base and J by 2 bases, with 8 bases between the two germline ends. CDR1 and CDR2 from the germline V gene are SGHRS and YFSETQ.

CDR3 in amino acids: CASSLRGRITEAFF. DNA for the CDR3: TGTGCCAGCAGCTTAAGGGGGCGCATCACTGAAGCTTTCTTT. The rearrangement uses TRBV5-6 and TRBJ1-1; 7 bases fit TRBD1. This CDR3 comprises 14 residues. CDR1 and CDR2 (germline): SGHDT, YYEEEE. V shed 2 bases, J shed 4 bases, and the junction held 5 bases outside the gene matches.

The rearrangement uses TRBV30 and TRBJ1-2; TRBD1 is a possible D gene (6 bases). Per the germline V gene, CDR1 is GTSNPN and CDR2 is SVGIG (reference sequence). CDR3 length: 17 residues. V shed 8 bases and J shed 4 bases, with 29 bases lying between them. CDR3 amino acids: CARSEGVVTLALYGYTF. Written as DNA, the CDR3 is TGTGCCCGAAGTGAGGGGGTTGTCACACTAGCGCTCTATGGCTACACCTTC.

This chain uses TRBV5-1 with TRBJ1-1; tentatively, D is TRBD1 (5 bases). This CDR3 has 13 amino acids. Germline loops: CDR1 SGHRS, CDR2 YFSETQ. Trimming took 6 bases from V and 1 from J, leaving 10 bases between them. The CDR3 reads CASTGLENTEAFF. The CDR3 bases are TGCGCCAGCACGGGACTGGAGAACACTGAAGCTTTCTTT.

The V gene is TRBV5-1, the J gene TRBJ2-5; 8 bases are shared with TRBD2. Germline loops: CDR1 SGHRS, CDR2 YFSETQ. The CDR3 extends over 16 amino acids. Trimming removed 4 bases from V and 1 base from J; junction bases left unmatched: 9. The CDR3 DNA is TGCGCCAGCAGCCCAGAACCCACTAGCGGCCAAGAGACCCAGTACTTC. Translation: CASSPEPTSGQETQYF.

The genes are TRBV25-1 and TRBJ1-1; tentative D call: TRBD1 (6 bases). V was pared by 4 bases and J by 11 bases, with 14 bases between. CDR3 length equals 12 residues. From germline, CDR1 is MGHDK and CDR2 SYGVNS. The CDR3 coding sequence is TGTGCCAGCAGTGTAACAGGGATCCCGGCTTTCTTT. Its translation: CASSVTGIPAFF.

The chain has TRBV6-6 and TRBJ2-1, with no clear D. Trimming removed 6 bases from V and 5 bases from J, with 17 bases in between. This CDR3 has 15 residues. From germline, CDR1 is MNHNY and CDR2 SVGAGI (reference sequence). Here the CDR3 DNA reads TGTGCCAGCAGAGCTAAACCCCCTCTGAACAATGAGCAGTTCTTC. Translated, it gives CASRAKPPLNNEQFF.

The V gene is TRBV6-5, the J gene TRBJ1-2; 7 bases line up with TRBD1. CDR1 and CDR2 (germline): MNHEY, SVGAGI. V dropped 7 bases and J dropped 4; count of bases not matched to a gene: 3. The CDR3 has 12 amino acids. The DNA of the CDR3 is TGTGCCAGCAAACAGGGGAGCTATGGCTACACCTTC. It codes for CASKQGSYGYTF.

Points on this clone: The sample has other DNA sequences that encode this CDR3 too. The chain is built from TRBV5-1 and TRBJ2-2; 7 nucleotides line up with TRBD1. With 0 bases clipped from V and 5 bases from J, the junction kept 4 bases outside the gene matches. The CDR3 consists of 15 residues. Per germline, CDR1 SGHRS and CDR2 YFSETQ. The CDR3: CASSLANRGTGELFF. The CDR3 bases are TGCGCCAGCAGCTTGGCTAACAGGGGTACCGGGGAGCTGTTTTTT.